Reported below is one T cell receptor (beta chain). These data belong to a study of blood T cell repertoires in COVID-19. Overall study: COVID-19 samples collected from the United States, Italy and Spain covered acute and convalescent phases. T cells, B-cell-depleted T cells, or PBMCs supplied cDNA or gDNA.

The V and J ends lost 4 bases and 1 base, in that order; junction bases with no gene match: 7. Germline loops: CDR1 MNHNS, CDR2 SASEGT. This CDR3 is 16 amino acids long. Per the authors' pipeline: Amplifying reference gene primers gave estimates of nucleated cell counts. Sequencing was performed with immunoSEQ multiplex PCR; in TCRdb, only in-frame clones are kept and a portion is missing. V and J calls and clone size come straight from that table; D and trimming were deduced from the DNA. The profile covers some 28,000 clones, with roughly 79% appearing a single time and 40% taken by the ten largest.

The rearrangement joins TRBV6-1 to TRBJ2-1, with 7 bases identical to TRBD1. This receptor was taken from a man in his sixties or seventies with acute or convalescent COVID-19. Material: peripheral blood. The CDR3 DNA reads as TGTGCCAGCAGTGGTGGGGACAGCCTATCCTACAATGAGCAGTTCTTC. Protein: CASSGGDSLSYNEQFF.